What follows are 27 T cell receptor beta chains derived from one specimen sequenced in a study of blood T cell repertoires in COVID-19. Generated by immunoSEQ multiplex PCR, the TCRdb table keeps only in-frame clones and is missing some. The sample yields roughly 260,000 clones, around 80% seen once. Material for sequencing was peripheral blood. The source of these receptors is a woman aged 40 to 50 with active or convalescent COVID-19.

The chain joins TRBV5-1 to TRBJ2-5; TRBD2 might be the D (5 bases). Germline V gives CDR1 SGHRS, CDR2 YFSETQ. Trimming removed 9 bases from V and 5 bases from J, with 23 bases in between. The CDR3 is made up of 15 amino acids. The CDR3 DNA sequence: TGCGCCACAAGAATTTCGGGGATCCTAGGGGAGACCCAGTACTTC. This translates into CATRISGILGETQYF. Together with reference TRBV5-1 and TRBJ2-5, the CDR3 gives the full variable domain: KAGVTQTPRYLIKTRGQQVTLSCSPISGHRSVSWYQQTPGQGLQFLFEYFSETQRNKGNFPGRFSGRQFSNSRSEMNVSTLELGDSALYLCATRISGILGETQYFGPGTRLLVL.

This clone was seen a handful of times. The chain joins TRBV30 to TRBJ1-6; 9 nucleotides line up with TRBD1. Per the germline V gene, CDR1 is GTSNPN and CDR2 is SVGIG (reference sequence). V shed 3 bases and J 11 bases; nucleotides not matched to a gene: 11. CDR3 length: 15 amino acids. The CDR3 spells CAWRQGGQGKAPLHF. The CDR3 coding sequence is TGTGCCTGGAGACAAGGGGGACAGGGAAAAGCACCCCTCCACTTT.

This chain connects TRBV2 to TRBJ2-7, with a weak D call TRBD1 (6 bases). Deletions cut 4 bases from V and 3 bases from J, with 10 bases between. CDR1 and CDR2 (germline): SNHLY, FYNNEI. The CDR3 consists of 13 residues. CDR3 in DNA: TGTGCCAGCAGTGTTGGGGGCCGCTACGAGCAGTACGTC. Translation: CASSVGGRYEQYV.

CDR3 DNA sequence: TGTGCCAGCAGCTTGGCCGTGGGGACAGGGCGCTATGGCTACACCTTC. This codes for CASSLAVGTGRYGYTF. This sequence joins TRBV5-5 and TRBJ1-2, with TRBD1 matching 9 bases. The junction had 7 bases not matched to a gene; V was cut back by 0 bases and J by 4 bases. The CDR3 extends over 16 amino acids. CDR1 SGHKS and CDR2 YYEKEE come from the germline V gene (reference sequence).

CDR3 region: CASSLVGRYEQYF. The CDR3 DNA reads TGTGCCAGCAGCTTAGTGGGGCGGTACGAGCAGTACTTC. The chain couples TRBV7-2 to TRBJ2-7; maybe TRBD1 (5 bases). Between the trimmed V and J ends, which lost 1 base and 4 bases, there was a span of 8 bases. Germline CDR1 reads SGHTA; CDR2 reads FQGNSA. The length of the CDR3 is 13 residues.

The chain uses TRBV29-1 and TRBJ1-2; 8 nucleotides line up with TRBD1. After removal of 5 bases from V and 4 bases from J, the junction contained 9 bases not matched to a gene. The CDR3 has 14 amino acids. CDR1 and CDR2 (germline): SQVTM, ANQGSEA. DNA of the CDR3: TGCAGCGTTTTGACAGGGGTCGAGGTCTATGGCTACACCTTC. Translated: CSVLTGVEVYGYTF.

CDR3 residues: CASSLEDIYGYTF. The CDR3 region has the DNA TGTGCCAGCAGCTTAGAGGACATTTATGGCTACACCTTC. The chain is built from TRBV7-2 and TRBJ1-2; D is perhaps TRBD1 (5 bases). The CDR3 loop spans 13 amino acids. Trimming stripped 1 base from V and 5 bases from J, with 8 bases between. The V gene's germline CDR1 is SGHTA and CDR2 FQGNSA.

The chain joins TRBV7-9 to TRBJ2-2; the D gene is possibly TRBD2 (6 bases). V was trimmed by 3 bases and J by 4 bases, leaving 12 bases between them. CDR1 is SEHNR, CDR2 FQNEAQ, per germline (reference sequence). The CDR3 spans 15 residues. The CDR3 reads CASSFSGPFTGELFF. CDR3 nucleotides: TGTGCCAGCAGCTTTAGCGGCCCGTTCACCGGGGAGCTGTTTTTT.

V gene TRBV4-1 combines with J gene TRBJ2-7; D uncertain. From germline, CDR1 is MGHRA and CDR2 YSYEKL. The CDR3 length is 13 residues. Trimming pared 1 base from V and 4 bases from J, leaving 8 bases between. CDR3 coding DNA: TGCGCCAGCAGCCAAGTCGGCGGTTACGAGCAGTACTTC. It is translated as CASSQVGGYEQYF.

CDR3: CASSSGDDQYF. CDR3 in DNA: TGTGCCAGCAGCTCCGGAGACGACCAGTACTTC. The chain is built from TRBV5-4 and TRBJ2-5, with D uncertain. Germline CDR1 is SGHNT and CDR2 is YYREEE (reference sequence). This CDR3 is built from 11 residues. Trimming left V 3 bases short and J 10 bases short, with 10 bases between.

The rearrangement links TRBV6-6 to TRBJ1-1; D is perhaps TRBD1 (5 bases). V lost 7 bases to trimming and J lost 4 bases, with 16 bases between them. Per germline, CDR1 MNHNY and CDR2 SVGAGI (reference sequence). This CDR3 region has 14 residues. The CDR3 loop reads CASNPSGGFTEAFF. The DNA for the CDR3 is TGTGCCAGCAACCCCTCCGGGGGGTTCACTGAAGCTTTCTTT.

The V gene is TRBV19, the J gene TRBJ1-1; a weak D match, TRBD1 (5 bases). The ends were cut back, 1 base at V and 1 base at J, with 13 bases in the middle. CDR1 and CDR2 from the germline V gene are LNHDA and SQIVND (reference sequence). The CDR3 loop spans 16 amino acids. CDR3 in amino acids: CASSIGGRVTNTEAFF. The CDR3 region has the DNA TGTGCCAGTAGTATAGGGGGCAGGGTGACGAACACTGAAGCTTTCTTT.

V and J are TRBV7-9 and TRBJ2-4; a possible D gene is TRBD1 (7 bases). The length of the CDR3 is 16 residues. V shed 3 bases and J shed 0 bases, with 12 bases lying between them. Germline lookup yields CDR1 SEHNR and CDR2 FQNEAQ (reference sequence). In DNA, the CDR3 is TGTGCCAGCAGCTTGCAGGGGGGACTAGCCAAAAACATTCAGTACTTC. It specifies CASSLQGGLAKNIQYF.

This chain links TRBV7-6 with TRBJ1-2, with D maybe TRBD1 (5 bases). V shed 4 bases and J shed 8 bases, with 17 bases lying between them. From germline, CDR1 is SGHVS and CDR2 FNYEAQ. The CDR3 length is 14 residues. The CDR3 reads CASSSVPRARGYTF. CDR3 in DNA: TGTGCCAGCAGCTCCGTACCCAGGGCTCGGGGCTACACCTTC.

This CDR3 is CATMGQGNSGNTIYF. DNA of the CDR3: TGTGCCACCATGGGACAGGGCAACTCTGGAAACACCATATATTTT. V is TRBV19 and J is TRBJ1-3; 9 bases match TRBD1. V trimming: 10 bases; J trimming: 0 bases; junction bases outside the gene matches: 7. CDR3 length equals 15 residues. The germline CDR1 and CDR2 sequences are LNHDA and SQIVND (reference sequence).

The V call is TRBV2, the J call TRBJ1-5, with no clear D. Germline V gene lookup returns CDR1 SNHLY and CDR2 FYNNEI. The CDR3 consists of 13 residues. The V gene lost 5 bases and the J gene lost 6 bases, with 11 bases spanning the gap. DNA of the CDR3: TGTGCCAGCAGTCCCGCAGGACTTCAGCCCCAGCATTTT. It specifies CASSPAGLQPQHF.

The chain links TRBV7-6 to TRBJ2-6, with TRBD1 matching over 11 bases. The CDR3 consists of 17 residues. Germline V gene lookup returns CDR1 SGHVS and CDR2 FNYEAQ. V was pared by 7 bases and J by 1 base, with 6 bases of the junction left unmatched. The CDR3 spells CASKAGTGGSGANVLTF. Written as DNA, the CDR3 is TGTGCCAGCAAAGCTGGGACAGGGGGATCTGGGGCCAACGTCCTGACTTTC. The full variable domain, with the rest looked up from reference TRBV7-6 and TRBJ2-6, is GAGVSQSPRYKVTKRGQDVALRCDPISGHVSLYWYRQALGQGPEFLTYFNYEAQQDKSGLPNDRFSAERPEGSISTLTIQRTEQRDSAMYRCASKAGTGGSGANVLTFGAGSRLTVL.

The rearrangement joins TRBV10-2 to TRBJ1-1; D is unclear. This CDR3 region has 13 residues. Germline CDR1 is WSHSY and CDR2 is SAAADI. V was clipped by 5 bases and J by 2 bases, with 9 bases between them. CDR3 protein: CASSRSENTEAFF. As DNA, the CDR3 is TGCGCCAGCAGTCGCTCAGAAAACACTGAAGCTTTCTTT.

CDR3 sequence (DNA): TGTGCCAGCTCATTGCTTTCTGACAGGGGAAACACCATATATTTT. It translates to CASSLLSDRGNTIYF. This chain links TRBV18 with TRBJ1-3; TRBD1 might be the D (6 bases). Germline values: CDR1 KGHSH, CDR2 LQKENI. Trimming took 5 bases from V and 4 from J, leaving 15 bases between them. CDR3 size: 15 residues.

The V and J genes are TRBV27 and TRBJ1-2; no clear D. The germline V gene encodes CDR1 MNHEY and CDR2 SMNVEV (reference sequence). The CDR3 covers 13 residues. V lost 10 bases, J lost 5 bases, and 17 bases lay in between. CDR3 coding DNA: TGTGCCACTGCTTGGGCGCGCGGGTATGGCTACACCTTC. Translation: CATAWARGYGYTF.

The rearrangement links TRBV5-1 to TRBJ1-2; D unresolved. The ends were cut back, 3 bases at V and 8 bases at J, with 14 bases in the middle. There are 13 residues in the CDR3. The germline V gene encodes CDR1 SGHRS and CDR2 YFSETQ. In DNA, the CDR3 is TGCGCCAGCAGCTGGACCGCGGAGGGCGGCTACACCTTC. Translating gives CASSWTAEGGYTF.

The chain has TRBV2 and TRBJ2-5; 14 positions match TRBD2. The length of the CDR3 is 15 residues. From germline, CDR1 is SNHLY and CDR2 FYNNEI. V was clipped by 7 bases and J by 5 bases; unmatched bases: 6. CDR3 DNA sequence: TGTGCCAGCACGGTGACTAGCGGGGGGGCCGAGACCCAGTACTTC. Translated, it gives CASTVTSGGAETQYF.

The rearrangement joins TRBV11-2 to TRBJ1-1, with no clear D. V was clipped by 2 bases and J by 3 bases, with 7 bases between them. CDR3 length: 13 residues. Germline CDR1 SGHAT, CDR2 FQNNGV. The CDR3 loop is CASSLIGYTEAFF. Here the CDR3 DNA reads TGTGCCAGCAGCTTAATCGGGTACACTGAAGCTTTCTTT.

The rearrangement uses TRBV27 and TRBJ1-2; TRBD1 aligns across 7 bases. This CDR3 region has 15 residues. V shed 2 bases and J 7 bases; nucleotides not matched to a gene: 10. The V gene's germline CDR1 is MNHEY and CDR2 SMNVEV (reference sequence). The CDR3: CASSLMRTGVAGYTF. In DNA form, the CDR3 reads TGTGCCAGCAGTTTAATGCGGACAGGCGTGGCTGGCTACACCTTC.

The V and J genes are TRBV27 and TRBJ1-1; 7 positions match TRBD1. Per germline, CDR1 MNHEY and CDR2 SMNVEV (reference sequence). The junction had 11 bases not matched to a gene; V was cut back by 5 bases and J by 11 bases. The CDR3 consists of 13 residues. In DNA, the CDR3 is TGTGCCAGCAGTCACCGACAGGGTCTTACGGCTTTCTTT. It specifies CASSHRQGLTAFF.

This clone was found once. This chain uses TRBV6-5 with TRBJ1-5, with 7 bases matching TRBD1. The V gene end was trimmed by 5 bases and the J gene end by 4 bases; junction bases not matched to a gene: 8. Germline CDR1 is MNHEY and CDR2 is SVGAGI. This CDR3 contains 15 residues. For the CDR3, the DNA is TGTGCCAGCAGTCAGACCACGACAGGGAATCAGCCCCAGCATTTT. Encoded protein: CASSQTTTGNQPQHF.

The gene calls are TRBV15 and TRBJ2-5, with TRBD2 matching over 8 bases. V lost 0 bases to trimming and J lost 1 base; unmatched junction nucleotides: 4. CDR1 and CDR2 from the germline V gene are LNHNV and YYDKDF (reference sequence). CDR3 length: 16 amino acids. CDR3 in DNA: TGTGCCACCAGCAGAGATGTTAGCGGGACCCAAGAGACCCAGTACTTC. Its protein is CATSRDVSGTQETQYF.